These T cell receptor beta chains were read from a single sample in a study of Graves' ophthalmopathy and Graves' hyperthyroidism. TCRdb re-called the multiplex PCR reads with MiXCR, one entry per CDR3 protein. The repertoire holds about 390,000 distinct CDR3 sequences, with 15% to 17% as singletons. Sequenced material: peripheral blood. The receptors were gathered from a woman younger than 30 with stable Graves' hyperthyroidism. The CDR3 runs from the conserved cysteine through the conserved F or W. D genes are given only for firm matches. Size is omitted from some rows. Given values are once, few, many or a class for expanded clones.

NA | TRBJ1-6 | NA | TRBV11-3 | CASSLPPDGYSPLHF | TGTGCCAGCAGCTTACCCCCCGACGGTTATTCACCCCTCCACTTT
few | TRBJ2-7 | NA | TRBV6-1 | CASSQDDYEQYF | TGTGCCAGCAGTCAGGACGACTACGAGCAGTACTTC
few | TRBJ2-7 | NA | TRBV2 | CASSQARGEQYF | TGTGCCAGCAGCCAGGCCAGGGGCGAGCAGTACTTC
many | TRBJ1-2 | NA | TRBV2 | CASTGGGFGYTF | TGTGCCAGCACCGGAGGTGGGTTTGGCTACACCTTC
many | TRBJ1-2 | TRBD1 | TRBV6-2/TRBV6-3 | CASLRTGYYGYTF | TGTGCCAGCCTACGGACAGGATATTATGGCTACACCTTC
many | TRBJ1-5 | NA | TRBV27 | CASSFGGAQPQHF | TGTGCCAGCAGTTTTGGGGGGGCCCAGCCCCAGCATTTT
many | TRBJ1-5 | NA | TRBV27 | CASSPTLGGARRNQPQHF | TGTGCCAGCAGTCCGACGCTCGGAGGGGCACGCCGCAATCAGCCCCAGCATTTT
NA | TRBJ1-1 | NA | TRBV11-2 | CASSFWAGAEAFF | TGTGCCAGCAGCTTTTGGGCCGGCGCTGAAGCTTTCTTT
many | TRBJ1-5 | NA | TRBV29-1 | CSVNQGGNQPQHF | TGCAGCGTCAACCAGGGAGGTAATCAGCCCCAGCATTTT
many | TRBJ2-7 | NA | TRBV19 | CASSSIGGASYEQYF | TGTGCCAGTAGTAGCATCGGCGGGGCCTCCTACGAGCAGTACTTC
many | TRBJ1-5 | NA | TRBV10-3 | CAISEADNQPQHF | TGTGCCATCAGTGAGGCCGATAATCAGCCCCAGCATTTT
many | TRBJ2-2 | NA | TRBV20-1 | CSARDQWQSNTGELFF | TGCAGTGCTAGAGATCAGTGGCAGTCGAACACCGGGGAGCTGTTTTTT
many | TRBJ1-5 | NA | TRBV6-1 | CASYPGHPNQPQHF | TGTGCCTCTTATCCGGGACACCCCAATCAGCCCCAGCATTTT
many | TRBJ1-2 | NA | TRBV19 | CASSRQEGYGYTF | TGTGCCAGTAGTAGACAGGAGGGCTATGGCTACACCTTC
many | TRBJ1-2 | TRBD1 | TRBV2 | CASRATGGAGYGYTF | TGTGCCAGCAGGGCTACAGGGGGCGCTGGCTATGGCTACACCTTC
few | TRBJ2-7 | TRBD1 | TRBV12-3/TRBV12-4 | CASSSLTGSGQYF | TGTGCCAGCAGTTCATTGACAGGGTCCGGGCAGTACTTC
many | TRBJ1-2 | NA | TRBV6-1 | CASTWGMEGDYGYTF | TGTGCCAGCACCTGGGGGATGGAGGGAGACTATGGCTACACCTTC
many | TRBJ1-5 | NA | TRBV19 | CASRPHPGLKGNQPQHF | TGTGCCAGTAGACCCCACCCGGGCCTGAAAGGCAATCAGCCCCAGCATTTT
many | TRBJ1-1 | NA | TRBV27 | CASSFGFEVEAFF | TGTGCCAGCAGTTTTGGGTTCGAGGTTGAAGCTTTCTTT
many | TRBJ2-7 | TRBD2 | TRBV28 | CASGERGGTYEQYF | TGTGCCAGCGGAGAGCGGGGGGGAACCTACGAGCAGTACTTC
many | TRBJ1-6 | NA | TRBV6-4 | CASSDTVNSPLHF | TGTGCCAGCAGTGATACAGTAAATTCACCCCTCCACTTT
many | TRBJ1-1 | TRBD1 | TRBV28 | CASNLQGITEAFF | TGTGCCAGCAACCTACAGGGGATCACTGAAGCTTTCTTT
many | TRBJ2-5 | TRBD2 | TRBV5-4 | CASSLAPTLVAGEGETQYF | TGTGCCAGCAGCTTGGCCCCGACCTTGGTCGCGGGGGAAGGGGAGACCCAGTACTTC
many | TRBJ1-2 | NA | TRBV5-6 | CASSGYSRVGGYTF | TGTGCCAGCAGCGGTTACTCCAGGGTTGGCGGCTACACCTTC
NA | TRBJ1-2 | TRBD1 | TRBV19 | CASRTGASNYGYTF | TGTGCCAGTAGGACAGGGGCTTCTAACTATGGCTACACCTTC
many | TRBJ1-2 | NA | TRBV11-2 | CASSLDSGYYGYTF | TGTGCCAGCAGCTTAGATTCGGGTTACTATGGCTACACCTTC
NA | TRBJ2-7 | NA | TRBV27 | CASSFFPSSTYEQYF | TGTGCCAGCAGTTTCTTCCCCTCTTCCACCTACGAGCAGTACTTC
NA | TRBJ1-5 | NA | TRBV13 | CASSLGWADYSNQPQHF | TGTGCCAGCAGCTTAGGGTGGGCAGACTATAGCAATCAGCCCCAGCATTTT
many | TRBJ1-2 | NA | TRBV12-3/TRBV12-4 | CASSLKGFYGYTF | TGTGCCAGCAGCCTAAAGGGCTTCTATGGCTACACCTTC
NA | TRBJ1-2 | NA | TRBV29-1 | CSAGVELGGYGYTF | TGCAGCGCGGGGGTGGAATTGGGGGGATATGGCTACACCTTT
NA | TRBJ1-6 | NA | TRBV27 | CASSGLLNSPLHF | TGTGCCAGCAGTGGACTCCTTAATTCACCCCTCCACTTT
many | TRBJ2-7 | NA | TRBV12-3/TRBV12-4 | CASSLMLGSYEQYF | TGTGCCAGCAGTTTAATGTTGGGCTCCTACGAGCAGTACTTC
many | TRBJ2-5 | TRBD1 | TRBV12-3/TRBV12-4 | CASTTGTVETQYF | TGTGCCAGCACCACCGGGACAGTGGAGACCCAGTACTTC
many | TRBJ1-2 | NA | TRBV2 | CASSEENTYGYTF | TGTGCCAGCAGTGAAGAGAACACTTATGGCTACACCTTC
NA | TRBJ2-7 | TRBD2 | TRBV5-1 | CASSLGGGGPYEQYF | TGCGCCAGCAGCTTGGGGGGCGGGGGTCCCTACGAGCAGTACTTC
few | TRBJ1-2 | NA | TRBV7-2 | CASSTPGQINGYTF | TGTGCCAGCAGCACACCGGGACAAATAAATGGCTACACCTTC
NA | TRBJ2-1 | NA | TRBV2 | CASSSIAPLGNEQFF | TGTGCCAGCAGTAGTATAGCCCCCCTTGGTAATGAGCAGTTCTTC
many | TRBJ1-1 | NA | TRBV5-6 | CASTIGGGTEAFF | TGTGCCAGCACCATTGGAGGGGGCACTGAAGCTTTCTTT
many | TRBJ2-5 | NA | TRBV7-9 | CASEIGRGETQYF | TGTGCCAGCGAGATTGGACGGGGGGAGACCCAGTACTTC
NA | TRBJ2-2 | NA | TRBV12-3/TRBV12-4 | CASSYPSVTRSNTGELFF | TGTGCCAGCAGTTACCCCTCCGTGACGCGGTCTAACACCGGGGAGCTGTTTTTT
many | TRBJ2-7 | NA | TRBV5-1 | CASSLAGTAYEQYF | TGCGCCAGCAGCTTAGCCGGGACTGCCTACGAGCAGTACTTC
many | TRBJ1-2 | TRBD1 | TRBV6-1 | CASSERVGTGTRGYGYTF | TGTGCCAGCAGTGAAAGGGTGGGGACAGGGACCCGCGGATATGGCTACACCTTC
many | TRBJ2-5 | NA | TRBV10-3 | CAISESTFASQETQYF | TGTGCCATCAGTGAGTCTACCTTTGCATCGCAAGAGACCCAGTACTTC
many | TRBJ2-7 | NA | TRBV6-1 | CASRDGTYARSYEQYF | TGTGCCAGCAGAGACGGGACCTACGCCCGCTCCTACGAGCAGTACTTC
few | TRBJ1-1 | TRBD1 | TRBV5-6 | CASSIGTGEALF | TGTGCCAGCAGCATCGGGACAGGTGAAGCTCTCTTT
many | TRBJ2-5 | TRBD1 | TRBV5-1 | CASRPGQQETQYF | TGCGCCAGCAGACCGGGACAGCAAGAGACCCAGTACTTC
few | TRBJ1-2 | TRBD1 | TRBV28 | CASRTDRGAKNGYTF | TGTGCCAGCAGGACGGACAGGGGGGCGAAAAATGGCTACACCTTC
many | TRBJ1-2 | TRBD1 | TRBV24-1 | CATSGFRDRARDYGYTF | TGTGCCACCAGTGGGTTCCGGGACAGGGCCCGGGACTATGGCTACACCTTC
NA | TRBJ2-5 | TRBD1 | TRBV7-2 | CASSGAGGDVETQYF | TGTGCCAGCAGCGGGGCAGGGGGCGATGTGGAGACCCAGTACTTC
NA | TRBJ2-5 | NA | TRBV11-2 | CASSLAAGLTETQYF | TGTGCCAGCAGCTTAGCCGCAGGGTTGACAGAGACCCAGTACTTC
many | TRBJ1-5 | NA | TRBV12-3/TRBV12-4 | CASSLLGRDQPQHF | TGTGCCAGCAGTTTATTGGGGAGGGATCAGCCCCAGCATTTT
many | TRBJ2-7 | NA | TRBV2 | CASGRGYEQYF | TGTGCCAGCGGAAGGGGCTACGAGCAGTACTTC
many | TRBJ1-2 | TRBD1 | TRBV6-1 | CASTTGANYGYTF | TGTGCCAGCACGACAGGGGCTAACTATGGCTACACCTTC
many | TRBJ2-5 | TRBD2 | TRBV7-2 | CASSPYRLARQETQYF | TGTGCCAGCAGCCCTTACCGACTAGCGAGACAAGAGACCCAGTACTTC
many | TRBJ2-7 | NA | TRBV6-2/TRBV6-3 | CASTTGLDPAYEQYF | TGTGCCAGCACCACCGGTCTTGACCCAGCCTACGAGCAGTACTTC
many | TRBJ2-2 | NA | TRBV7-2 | CASSWDSARTGELFF | TGTGCCAGCAGCTGGGACTCAGCCCGCACCGGGGAGCTGTTTTTT
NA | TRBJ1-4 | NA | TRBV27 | CASSLSPQNEKLFF | TGTGCCAGCAGTTTATCTCCCCAGAATGAAAAACTGTTTTTT
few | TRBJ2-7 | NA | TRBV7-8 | CASSLAVGVGYEQYF | TGTGCCAGCAGCTTAGCGGTTGGGGTTGGCTACGAGCAGTACTTC
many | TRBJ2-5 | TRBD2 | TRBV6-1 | CASSATSGGAGETQYF | TGTGCCAGCAGTGCTACTAGCGGGGGCGCAGGAGAGACCCAGTACTTC